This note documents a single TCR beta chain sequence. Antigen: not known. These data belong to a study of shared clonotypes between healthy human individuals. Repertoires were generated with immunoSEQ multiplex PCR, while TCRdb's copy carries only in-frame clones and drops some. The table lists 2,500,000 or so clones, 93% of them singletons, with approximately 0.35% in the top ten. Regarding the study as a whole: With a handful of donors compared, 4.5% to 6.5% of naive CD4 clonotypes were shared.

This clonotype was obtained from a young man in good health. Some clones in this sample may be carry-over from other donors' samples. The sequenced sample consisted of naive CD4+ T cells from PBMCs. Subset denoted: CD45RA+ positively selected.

CDR3 nucleotide sequence: TGTGCCAGCAGCCCGGACGGTAATGAAAAACTGTTTTTT. This codes for CASSPDGNEKLFF. This chain links TRBV28 with TRBJ1-4; D remains unclear. The V end lost 6 bases, the J end lost 4 bases, and 9 bases lay between the germline ends. Germline V gives CDR1 MDHEN, CDR2 SYDVKM. The CDR3 length is 13 residues.